This TCR beta chain was recorded in a study of technical replicates of blood from a handful of donors. The CDR3 has 11 amino acids. The V end lost 11 bases, the J end lost 4 bases, and 12 bases lay between the germline ends. Germline V gene data show CDR1 as MNHEY and CDR2 as SMNVEV (reference sequence). Sequencing used immunoSEQ multiplex PCR; TCRdb keeps in-frame clones, though not all of them. The table shows about 78,000 clones, with approximately 93% occurring only once. The clonotype comes from a human donor in good health. Sequencing used T cells isolated from PBMCs. V is TRBV27 and J is TRBJ2-7, with a tentative D call TRBD2 (6 bases). CDR3 residues: CASAGNYEQYF. In DNA, the CDR3 is TGTGCCTCTGCGGGGAATTACGAGCAGTACTTC.